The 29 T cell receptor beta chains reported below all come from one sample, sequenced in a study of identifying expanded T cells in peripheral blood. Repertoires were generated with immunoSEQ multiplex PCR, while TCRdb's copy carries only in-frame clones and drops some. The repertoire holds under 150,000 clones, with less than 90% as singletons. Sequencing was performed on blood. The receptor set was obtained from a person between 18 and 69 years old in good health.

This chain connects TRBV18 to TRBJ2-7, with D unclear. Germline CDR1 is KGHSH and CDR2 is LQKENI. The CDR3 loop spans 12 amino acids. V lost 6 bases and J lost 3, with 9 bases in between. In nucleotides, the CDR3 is TGTGCCAGCTCGGCTTACCTCTACGAGCAGTACTTC. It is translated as CASSAYLYEQYF.

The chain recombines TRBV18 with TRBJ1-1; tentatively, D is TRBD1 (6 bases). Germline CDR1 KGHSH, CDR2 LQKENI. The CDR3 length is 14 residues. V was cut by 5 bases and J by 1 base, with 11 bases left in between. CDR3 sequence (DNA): TGTGCCAGCTCAAACAGGGTTGGGAACACTGAAGCTTTCTTT. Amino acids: CASSNRVGNTEAFF. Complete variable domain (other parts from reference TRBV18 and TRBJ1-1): NAGVMQNPRHLVRRRGQEARLRCSPMKGHSHVYWYRQLPEEGLKFMVYLQKENIIDESGMPKERFSAEFPKEGPSILRIQQVVRGDSAAYFCASSNRVGNTEAFFGQGTRLTVV.

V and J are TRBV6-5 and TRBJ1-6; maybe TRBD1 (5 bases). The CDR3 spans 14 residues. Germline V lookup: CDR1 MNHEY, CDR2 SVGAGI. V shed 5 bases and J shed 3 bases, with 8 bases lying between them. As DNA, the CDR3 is TGTGCCAGCAGTAGACAGAGCTATAATTCACCCCTCCACTTT. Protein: CASSRQSYNSPLHF.

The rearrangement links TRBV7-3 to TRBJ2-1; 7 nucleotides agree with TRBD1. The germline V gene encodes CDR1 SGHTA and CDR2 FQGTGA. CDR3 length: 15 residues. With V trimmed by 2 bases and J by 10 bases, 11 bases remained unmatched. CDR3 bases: TGTGCCAGCAGCTTAGATGTAGGGGGCCCATGGGAGCAGTTCTTC. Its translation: CASSLDVGGPWEQFF.

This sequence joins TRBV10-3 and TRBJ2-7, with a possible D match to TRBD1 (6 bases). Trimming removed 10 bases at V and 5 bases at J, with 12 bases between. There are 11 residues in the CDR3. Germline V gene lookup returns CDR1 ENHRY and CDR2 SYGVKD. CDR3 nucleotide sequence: TGTGCCAGCTCACAGGGAAACGAGCAGTACTTC. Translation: CASSQGNEQYF.

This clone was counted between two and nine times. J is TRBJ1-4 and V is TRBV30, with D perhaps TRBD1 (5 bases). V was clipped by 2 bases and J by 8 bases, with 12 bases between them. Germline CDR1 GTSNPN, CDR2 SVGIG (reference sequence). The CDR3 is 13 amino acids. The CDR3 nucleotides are TGTGCCTGGAGTTTGGGGGTCGGGGAAAAACTGTTTTTT. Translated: CAWSLGVGEKLFF.

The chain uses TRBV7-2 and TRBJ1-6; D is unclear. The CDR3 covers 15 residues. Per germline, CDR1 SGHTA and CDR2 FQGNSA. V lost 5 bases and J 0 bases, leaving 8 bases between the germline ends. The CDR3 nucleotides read TGTGCCAGCAGCCCGGAGAGCTCCTATAATTCACCCCTCCACTTT. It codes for CASSPESSYNSPLHF.

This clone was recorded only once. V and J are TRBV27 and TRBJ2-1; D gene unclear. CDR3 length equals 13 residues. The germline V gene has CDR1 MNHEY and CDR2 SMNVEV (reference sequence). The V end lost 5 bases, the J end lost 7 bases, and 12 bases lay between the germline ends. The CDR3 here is CASSGILDNEQFF. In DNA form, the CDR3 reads TGTGCCAGCAGTGGAATTTTGGATAATGAGCAGTTCTTC.

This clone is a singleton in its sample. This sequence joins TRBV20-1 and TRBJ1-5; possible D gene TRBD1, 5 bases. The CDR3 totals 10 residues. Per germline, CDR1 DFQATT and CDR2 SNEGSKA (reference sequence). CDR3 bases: TGCAGCGCAGGGACCCAGCCCCAGCATTTT. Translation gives CSAGTQPQHF.

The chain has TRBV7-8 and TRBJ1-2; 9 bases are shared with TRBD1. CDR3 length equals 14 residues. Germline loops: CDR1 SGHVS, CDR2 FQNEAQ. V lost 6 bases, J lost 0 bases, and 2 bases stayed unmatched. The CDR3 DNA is TGTGCCAGCAGGGGACAGGGCGCTAACTATGGCTACACCTTC. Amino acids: CASRGQGANYGYTF.

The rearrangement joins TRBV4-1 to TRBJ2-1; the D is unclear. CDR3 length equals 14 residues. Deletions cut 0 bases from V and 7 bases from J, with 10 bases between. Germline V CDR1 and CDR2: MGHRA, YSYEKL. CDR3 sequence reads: CASSQDGQRNEQFF. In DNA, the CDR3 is TGCGCCAGCAGCCAAGATGGGCAGAGGAATGAGCAGTTCTTC.

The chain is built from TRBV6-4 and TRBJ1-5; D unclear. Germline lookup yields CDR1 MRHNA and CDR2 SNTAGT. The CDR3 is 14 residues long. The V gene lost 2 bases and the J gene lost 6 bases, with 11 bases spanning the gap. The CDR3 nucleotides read TGTGCCAGCAGTGACGGGGAGTGGGGTCAGCCCCAGCATTTT. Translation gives CASSDGEWGQPQHF.

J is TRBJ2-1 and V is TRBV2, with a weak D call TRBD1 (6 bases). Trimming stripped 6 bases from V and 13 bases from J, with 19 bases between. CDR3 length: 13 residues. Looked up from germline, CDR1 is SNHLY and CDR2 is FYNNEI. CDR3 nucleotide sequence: TGTGCCAGCAGCGTAACAGGGCTCATACCCCAGTTCTTC. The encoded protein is CASSVTGLIPQFF.

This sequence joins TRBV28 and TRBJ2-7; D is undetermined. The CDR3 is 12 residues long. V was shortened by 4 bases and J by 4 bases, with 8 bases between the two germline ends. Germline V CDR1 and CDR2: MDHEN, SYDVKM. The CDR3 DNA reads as TGTGCCAGCAGTTCATCGCGATACGAGCAGTACTTC. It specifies CASSSSRYEQYF. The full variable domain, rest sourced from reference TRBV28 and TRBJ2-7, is DVKVTQSSRYLVKRTGEKVFLECVQDMDHENMFWYRQDPGLGLRLIYFSYDVKMKEKGDIPEGYSVSREKKERFSLILESASTNQTSMYLCASSSSRYEQYFGPGTRLTVT.

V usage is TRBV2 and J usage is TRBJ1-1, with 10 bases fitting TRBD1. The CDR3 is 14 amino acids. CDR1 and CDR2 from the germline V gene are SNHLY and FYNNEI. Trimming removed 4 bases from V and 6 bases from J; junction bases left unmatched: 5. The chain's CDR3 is CASSGRQGAAEAFF. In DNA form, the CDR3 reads TGTGCCAGCAGTGGGAGACAGGGGGCGGCTGAAGCTTTCTTT. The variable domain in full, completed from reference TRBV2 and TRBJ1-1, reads EPEVTQTPSHQVTQMGQEVILRCVPISNHLYFYWYRQILGQKVEFLVSFYNNEISEKSEIFDDQFSVERPDGSNFTLKIRSTKLEDSAMYFCASSGRQGAAEAFFGQGTRLTVV.

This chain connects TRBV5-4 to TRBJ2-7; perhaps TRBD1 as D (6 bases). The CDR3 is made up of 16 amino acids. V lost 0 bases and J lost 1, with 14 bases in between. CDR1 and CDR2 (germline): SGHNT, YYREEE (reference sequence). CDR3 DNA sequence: TGTGCCAGCAGCTTGGAGTCAGGCAGGGGTTCCTACGAGCAGTACTTC. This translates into CASSLESGRGSYEQYF. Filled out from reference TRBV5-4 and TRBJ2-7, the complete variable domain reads ETGVTQSPTHLIKTRGQQVTLRCSSQSGHNTVSWYQQALGQGPQFIFQYYREEENGRGNFPPRFSGLQFPNYSSELNVNALELDDSALYLCASSLESGRGSYEQYFGPGTRLTVT.

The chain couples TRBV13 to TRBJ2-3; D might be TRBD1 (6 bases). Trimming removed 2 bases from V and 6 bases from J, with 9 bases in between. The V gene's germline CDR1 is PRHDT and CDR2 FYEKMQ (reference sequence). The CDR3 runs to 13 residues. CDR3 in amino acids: CASSLSQGDTQYF. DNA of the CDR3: TGTGCCAGCAGCTTATCCCAGGGGGATACGCAGTATTTT.

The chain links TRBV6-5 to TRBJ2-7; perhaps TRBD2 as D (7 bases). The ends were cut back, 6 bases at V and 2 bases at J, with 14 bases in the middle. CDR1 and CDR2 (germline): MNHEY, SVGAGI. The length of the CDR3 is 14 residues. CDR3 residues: CASRGRGGTYEQYF. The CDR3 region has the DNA TGTGCCAGCAGGGGAAGGGGGGGAACCTACGAGCAGTACTTC.

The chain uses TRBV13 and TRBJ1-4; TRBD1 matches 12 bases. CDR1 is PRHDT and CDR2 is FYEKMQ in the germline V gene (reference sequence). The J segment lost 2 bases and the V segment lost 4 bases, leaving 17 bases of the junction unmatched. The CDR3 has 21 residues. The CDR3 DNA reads TGTGCCAGCAGCTCCGGACGTGGGGGACAGGGGGCGGAGGTGACTAATGAAAAACTGTTTTTT. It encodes CASSSGRGGQGAEVTNEKLFF.

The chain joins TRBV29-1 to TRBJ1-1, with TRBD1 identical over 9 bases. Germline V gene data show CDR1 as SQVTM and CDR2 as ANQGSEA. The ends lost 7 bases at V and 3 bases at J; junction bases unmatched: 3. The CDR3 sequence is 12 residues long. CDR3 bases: TGCAGCGCAGACAGGGGGGACACTGAAGCTTTCTTT. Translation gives CSADRGDTEAFF.

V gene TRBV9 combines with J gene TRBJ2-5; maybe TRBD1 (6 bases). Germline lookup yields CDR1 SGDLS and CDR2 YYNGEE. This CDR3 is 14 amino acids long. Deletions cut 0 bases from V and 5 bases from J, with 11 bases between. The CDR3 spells CASSVVGGTETQYF. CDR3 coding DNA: TGTGCCAGCAGCGTAGTAGGGGGTACGGAGACCCAGTACTTC.

The CDR3 DNA reads as TGCAGCGTTGAATCATCGTGGAGAGCGCAGTATTTT. Translation: CSVESSWRAQYF. V is TRBV29-1 and J is TRBJ2-3, with D unclear. The CDR3 consists of 12 residues. Germline V gene data show CDR1 as SQVTM and CDR2 as ANQGSEA. Trimming removed 2 bases at V and 10 bases at J, with 13 bases between.

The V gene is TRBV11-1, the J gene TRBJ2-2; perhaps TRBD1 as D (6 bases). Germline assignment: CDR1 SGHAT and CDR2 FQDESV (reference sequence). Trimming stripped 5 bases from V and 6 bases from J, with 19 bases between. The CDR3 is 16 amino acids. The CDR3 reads CASSHTGTQWPGELFF. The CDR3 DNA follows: TGTGCCAGCAGCCACACCGGGACACAATGGCCCGGGGAGCTGTTTTTT. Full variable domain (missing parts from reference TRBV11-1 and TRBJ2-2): EAEVAQSPRYKITEKSQAVAFWCDPISGHATLYWYRQILGQGPELLVQFQDESVVDDSQLPKDRFSAERLKGVDSTLKIQPAELGDSAMYLCASSHTGTQWPGELFFGEGSRLTVL.

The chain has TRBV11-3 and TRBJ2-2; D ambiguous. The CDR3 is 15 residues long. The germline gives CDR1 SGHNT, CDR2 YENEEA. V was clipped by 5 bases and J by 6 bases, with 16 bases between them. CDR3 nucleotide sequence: TGTGCCAGCAGCCCGGGCCTAGGGAAGGCCGGGGAGCTGTTTTTT. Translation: CASSPGLGKAGELFF.

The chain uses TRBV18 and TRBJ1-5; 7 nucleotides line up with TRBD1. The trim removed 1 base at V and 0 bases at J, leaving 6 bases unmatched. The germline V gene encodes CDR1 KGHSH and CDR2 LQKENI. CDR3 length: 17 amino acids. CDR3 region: CASSPLVPGGSNQPQHF. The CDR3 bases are TGTGCCAGCTCACCACTGGTACCAGGGGGTAGCAATCAGCCCCAGCATTTT.

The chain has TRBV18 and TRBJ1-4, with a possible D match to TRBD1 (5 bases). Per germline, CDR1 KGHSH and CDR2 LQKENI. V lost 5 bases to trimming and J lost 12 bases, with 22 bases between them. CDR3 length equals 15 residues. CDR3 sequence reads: CASSDQETPQQELFF. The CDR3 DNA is TGTGCCAGCTCAGACCAGGAAACCCCACAACAGGAACTGTTTTTT.

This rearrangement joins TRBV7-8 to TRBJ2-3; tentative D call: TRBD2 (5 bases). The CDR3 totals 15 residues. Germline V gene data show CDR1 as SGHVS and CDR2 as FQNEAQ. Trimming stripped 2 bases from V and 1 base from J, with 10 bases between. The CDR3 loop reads CASSLQLGGTDTQYF. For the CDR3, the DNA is TGTGCCAGCAGCTTACAGCTGGGAGGCACAGATACGCAGTATTTT.

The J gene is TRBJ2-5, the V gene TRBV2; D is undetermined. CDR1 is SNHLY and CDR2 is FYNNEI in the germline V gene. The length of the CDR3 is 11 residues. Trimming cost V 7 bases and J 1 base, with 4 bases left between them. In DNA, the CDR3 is TGTGCCAGCACGGTCCAAGAGACCCAGTACTTC. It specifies CASTVQETQYF.

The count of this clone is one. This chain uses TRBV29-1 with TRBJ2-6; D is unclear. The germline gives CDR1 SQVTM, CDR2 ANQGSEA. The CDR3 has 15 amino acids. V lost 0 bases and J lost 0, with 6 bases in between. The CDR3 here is CSVEEGSSGANVLTF. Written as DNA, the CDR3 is TGCAGCGTTGAAGAGGGAAGCTCTGGGGCCAACGTCCTGACTTTC.